What follows are 2 T cell receptor beta chains derived from one specimen sequenced in a study of T-cell reconstitution after alpha-beta-depleted transplantation in children. Library preparation (for TCRbeta) was performed with unique molecular identifiers. TCRdb called the PCR reads again in MiXCR, with one record for every CDR3 protein. The sample consists of roughly 50,000 distinct CDR3 sequences, 44% of them appearing once. The sequenced sample was PBMCs, mostly from graft donor cells, obtained 360 days after TCRalphabeta/CD19-depleted stem cell transplant. These receptors were taken from a male patient between 10 and 17 years old who had a stem cell transplant for acute lymphoblastic leukemia, so the T cells may come from the graft donor.

The gene calls are TRBV11-1 and TRBJ2-1; TRBD2 agrees at 13 bases. In germline, CDR1 is SGHAT, CDR2 FQDESV (reference sequence). This CDR3 is built from 18 residues. V was pared by 1 base and J by 6 bases, with 9 bases of the junction left unmatched. In nucleotides, the CDR3 is TGTGCCAGCAGCTTAGAGGCGGGACTAGCGGGAATATCCAATGAGCAGTTCTTC. Amino acid sequence: CASSLEAGLAGISNEQFF.

This rearrangement joins TRBV18 to TRBJ2-5, with no clear D. The V and J ends lost 2 bases and 2 bases respectively, with 6 bases between them. CDR1 and CDR2 from the germline V gene are KGHSH and LQKENI. The CDR3 has 13 residues. The CDR3 loop is CASSPMRQETQYF. The CDR3 DNA sequence: TGTGCCAGCTCACCAATGCGACAAGAGACCCAGTACTTC.